Below, 23 T cell receptor beta chains from the same sample are listed, as sequenced in a study of T cell responses to AZD1222 COVID-19 vaccine. Repertoires were generated with immunoSEQ multiplex PCR, while TCRdb's copy carries only in-frame clones and drops some. The repertoire holds some 130,000 clones, about 90% seen once, with about 2.5% in the top ten. This sample comprised peripheral blood, obtained 28 days after the second AZD1222 dose. Receptor source: an adult who received the AZD1222 COVID-19 vaccine.

V is TRBV11-2 and J is TRBJ2-5, with TRBD2 identical over 10 bases. V trimming: 2 bases; J trimming: 2 bases; junction bases outside the gene matches: 5. The CDR3 is made up of 16 amino acids. Germline CDR1 SGHAT, CDR2 FQNNGV. This chain's CDR3 is CASSLWSSGGQETQYF. CDR3 bases: TGTGCCAGCAGCTTATGGTCTAGCGGGGGACAAGAGACCCAGTACTTC.

The CDR3, as DNA: TGTGCCAGCAGTTTATCGTGGAGCTCTGGAAACACCATATATTTT. Translation: CASSLSWSSGNTIYF. The chain joins TRBV27 to TRBJ1-3; no clear D. Trimming took off 0 bases at V and 0 bases at J, with 6 bases between the two ends. The CDR3 is 15 amino acids. Germline lookup yields CDR1 MNHEY and CDR2 SMNVEV (reference sequence).

This clone was picked up many times. The rearrangement joins TRBV13 to TRBJ1-2, with D unclear. The CDR3 has 12 amino acids. V lost 1 base and J lost 7, with 7 bases in between. Germline CDR1 reads PRHDT; CDR2 reads FYEKMQ (reference sequence). Here the CDR3 DNA reads TGTGCCAGCAGCTTAGCGCAGAGTGGCTACACCTTC. This translates into CASSLAQSGYTF.

This chain connects TRBV28 to TRBJ1-1, with 7 bases identical to TRBD1. V lost 7 bases to trimming and J lost 7 bases; unmatched junction nucleotides: 12. The CDR3 extends over 14 amino acids. Germline loops: CDR1 MDHEN, CDR2 SYDVKM. The CDR3 coding sequence is TGTGCCAGCACTGCCCCGGCAGGGGGAGTTGAAGCTTTCTTT. Residues: CASTAPAGGVEAFF.

With regard to this clone: Other DNA sequences in this sample translate to the same CDR3. This chain connects TRBV11-3 to TRBJ1-1, with D uncertain. The CDR3 runs to 13 residues. The germline V and J ends were trimmed by 1 base and 1 base, with 4 bases remaining between them. Germline V gene sequence: CDR1 SGHNT, CDR2 YENEEA. This chain's CDR3 is CASSLGGNTEAFF. CDR3 bases: TGTGCCAGCAGCTTAGGTGGGAACACTGAAGCTTTCTTT.

The V gene is TRBV5-1, the J gene TRBJ2-5, with 8 nucleotides matching TRBD1. Germline lookup yields CDR1 SGHRS and CDR2 YFSETQ. J lost 3 bases, V lost 4 bases, and 5 bases had no gene match. The CDR3 consists of 14 residues. The CDR3 sequence is CASSDLTGEETQYF. CDR3 DNA sequence: TGCGCCAGCAGCGACCTGACAGGGGAAGAGACCCAGTACTTC.

The rearrangement joins TRBV6-1 to TRBJ2-7; no firm D call. Germline loops: CDR1 MNHNS, CDR2 SASEGT. This CDR3 comprises 13 residues. Trimming stripped 0 bases from V and 1 base from J, with 4 bases between. Here the CDR3 reads CASSEAASYEQYF. CDR3 DNA: TGTGCCAGCAGTGAAGCGGCGTCCTACGAGCAGTACTTC.

To note about this clone: One end of the junction does not line up with germline, which may come from a read error. The V gene is TRBV11-2, the J gene TRBJ2-5; the match to TRBD1 covers 9 bases. The CDR3 loop spans 17 amino acids. CDR1 and CDR2 (germline): SGHAT, FQNNGV. The CDR3 coding sequence is TGTGCCAGCAGATCCGGGACAGGGCGGGATTACCAAGAGATCCAGTACTTC. Amino acids: CASRSGTGRDYQEIQYF.

The chain is built from TRBV2 and TRBJ2-7; D is uncertain. The CDR3 extends over 15 amino acids. The germline V gene encodes CDR1 SNHLY and CDR2 FYNNEI. V was trimmed by 2 bases and J by 0 bases, leaving 11 bases between them. CDR3 in amino acids: CASSESQVISYEQYF. CDR3 nucleotides: TGTGCCAGCAGTGAAAGTCAGGTTATCTCCTACGAGCAGTACTTC.

The J gene is TRBJ1-4, the V gene TRBV9, with D uncertain. V dropped 0 bases and J dropped 8 bases, with 11 bases sitting between them. The CDR3 length is 14 residues. CDR1 SGDLS and CDR2 YYNGEE come from the germline V gene. This CDR3 reads CASSVGGIEEKLFF. As DNA, the CDR3 is TGTGCCAGCAGCGTAGGTGGTATTGAGGAAAAACTGTTTTTT. Full variable domain (rest looked up from reference TRBV9 and TRBJ1-4): DSGVTQTPKHLITATGQRVTLRCSPRSGDLSVYWYQQSLDQGLQFLIQYYNGEERAKGNILERFSAQQFPDLHSELNLSSLELGDSALYFCASSVGGIEEKLFFGSGTQLSVL.

J is TRBJ1-2 and V is TRBV7-9; 9 bases are shared with TRBD1. The CDR3 is 14 amino acids. The germline CDR1 and CDR2 sequences are SEHNR and FQNEAQ (reference sequence). With 3 bases clipped from V and 2 bases from J, the junction kept 1 base outside the gene matches. The CDR3: CASSLDRGNYGYTF. The CDR3 DNA reads TGTGCCAGCAGCTTGGACAGGGGAAACTATGGCTACACCTTC.

This clone was detected only once. The gene calls are TRBV15 and TRBJ1-2; no clear D. The CDR3 extends over 14 amino acids. Germline V gives CDR1 LNHNV, CDR2 YYDKDF (reference sequence). V was trimmed by 0 bases and J by 4 bases, leaving 9 bases between them. The DNA of the CDR3 is TGTGCCACCAGCAGAGAGGGCATCACCTATGGCTACACCTTC. This sequence encodes CATSREGITYGYTF.

This chain connects TRBV5-5 to TRBJ1-1; D might be TRBD1 (5 bases). V lost 4 bases and J lost 4, with 17 bases in between. From germline, CDR1 is SGHKS and CDR2 YYEKEE (reference sequence). The CDR3 loop spans 15 amino acids. DNA for the CDR3: TGTGCCAGCAGCGGTGGGCAGGGTAGGGGCACTGAAGCTTTCTTT. Protein product: CASSGGQGRGTEAFF. Combining the CDR3 with reference TRBV5-5 and TRBJ1-1 gives the whole variable domain DAGVTQSPTHLIKTRGQQVTLRCSPISGHKSVSWYQQVLGQGPQFIFQYYEKEERGRGNFPDRFSARQFPNYSSELNVNALLLGDSALYLCASSGGQGRGTEAFFGQGTRLTVV.

This rearrangement joins TRBV4-2 to TRBJ2-7, with D unclear. This CDR3 region has 13 residues. Looked up from germline, CDR1 is LGHNA and CDR2 is YNFKEQ. Trimming left V 0 bases short and J 3 bases short, with 6 bases between. The CDR3 here is CASSQDGHYEQYF. The CDR3 DNA sequence: TGTGCCAGCAGCCAAGATGGGCACTACGAGCAGTACTTC.

The CDR3 reads CASTYWGTDYEQYF. CDR3 nucleotide sequence: TGTGCCAGCACCTACTGGGGGACTGACTACGAGCAGTACTTC. V and J are TRBV6-5 and TRBJ2-7, with D possibly being TRBD2 (6 bases). CDR1 MNHEY and CDR2 SVGAGI come from the germline V gene. V gave up 7 bases and J gave up 3 bases, with 16 bases separating them. The CDR3 spans 14 residues.

The rearrangement uses TRBV19 and TRBJ1-6; TRBD1 aligns across 7 bases. Germline loops: CDR1 LNHDA, CDR2 SQIVND (reference sequence). CDR3 length equals 16 residues. Losses at the gene ends were 5 bases for V and 9 bases for J; bases not matched to a gene: 13. CDR3 sequence (DNA): TGTGCCAGTAGTCTGACCGGGACAGAAAGGAGTTCACCCCTCCACTTT. Its translation: CASSLTGTERSSPLHF. Combining the CDR3 with reference TRBV19 and TRBJ1-6 gives the whole variable domain DGGITQSPKYLFRKEGQNVTLSCEQNLNHDAMYWYRQDPGQGLRLIYYSQIVNDFQKGDIAEGYSVSREKKESFPLTVTSAQKNPTAFYLCASSLTGTERSSPLHFGNGTRLTVT.

The V call is TRBV21-1, the J call TRBJ1-1; whether TRBD1, the table's D call, matches the DNA was not checked. TRBV21-1 is labeled a pseudogene. The CDR3 runs to 16 residues. The CDR3 protein is CASSKVGGRVNTEAFF. CDR3 DNA sequence: TGTGCCAGCAGCAAAGTAGGGGGCCGGGTGAACACTGAAGCTTTCTTT.

The chain recombines TRBV15 with TRBJ2-3; D is perhaps TRBD2 (5 bases). V lost 3 bases to trimming and J lost 3 bases, with 16 bases between them. This CDR3 contains 16 residues. CDR1 and CDR2 (germline): LNHNV, YYDKDF (reference sequence). The chain's CDR3 is CATSSPVGEWTDTQYF. The DNA of the CDR3 is TGTGCCACCAGCAGCCCCGTGGGAGAGTGGACAGATACGCAGTATTTT.

The DNA for the CDR3 is TGTGCCAGCAGCCAAGAGGGGGTTGGAAATCAGCCCCAGCATTTT. It yields the protein CASSQEGVGNQPQHF. V gene TRBV4-2 combines with J gene TRBJ1-5, with a weak D call TRBD1 (5 bases). The CDR3 loop spans 15 amino acids. Trimming took 0 bases from V and 4 from J, leaving 10 bases between them. Germline V lookup: CDR1 LGHNA, CDR2 YNFKEQ.

The gene calls are TRBV6-2 or TRBV6-3 and TRBJ1-1; D not resolved. Between the trimmed V and J ends, which lost 2 bases and 6 bases, there was a span of 13 bases. This CDR3 is built from 14 residues. CDR1 and CDR2 (germline): MNHEY, SVGEGT. CDR3 amino acids: CASSYGLGWAEAFF. CDR3 coding DNA: TGTGCCAGCAGTTACGGTTTGGGTTGGGCTGAAGCTTTCTTT.

The genes are TRBV24-1 and TRBJ2-5; 8 positions match TRBD1. In germline, CDR1 is KGHDR, CDR2 SFDVKD. This CDR3 contains 15 residues. V shed 4 bases and J 1 base; nucleotides not matched to a gene: 4. The CDR3 DNA follows: TGTGCCACCAGTGAAGGGACAGGAACCCAAGAGACCCAGTACTTC. As protein: CATSEGTGTQETQYF.

The rearrangement uses TRBV6-5 and TRBJ1-1; 7 bases align to TRBD1. J was trimmed by 1 base and V by 5 bases; bases with no gene match: 7. This CDR3 is 15 amino acids long. Germline V gene lookup returns CDR1 MNHEY and CDR2 SVGAGI. CDR3 in DNA: TGTGCCAGCAGTCGAGGTGGGACAGCGAACACTGAAGCTTTCTTT. It codes for CASSRGGTANTEAFF.

This sequence joins TRBV12-3 or TRBV12-4 and TRBJ2-2; D is perhaps TRBD1 or TRBD2 (6 bases each). The CDR3 loop spans 12 amino acids. Trimming removed 6 bases from V and 7 bases from J, with 9 bases in between. The CDR3: CASRGGGGELFF. Written as DNA, the CDR3 is TGTGCCAGCAGGGGGGGCGGCGGGGAGCTGTTTTTT.